Presented here are 6 T cell receptor beta chains from one specimen sequenced in a study of breast tumors, draining lymph nodes, adjacent tissues. TCRdb re-called the multiplex PCR reads through MiXCR, storing one row per CDR3 protein. Of around 300,000 distinct CDR3 sequences listed, about 33% are singletons. Breast cancer patients provided tissue from their axillary draining lymph nodes. Sequences were obtained from axillary lymph node tissue. The receptor source for this set is a female donor with breast cancer. Some clones in this sample may be carry-over from other donors' samples.

In its sample, this clonotype was seen a few times. At one of its ends the junction is not consistent with the germline gene, which may arise from a read error. V and J are TRBV7-9 and TRBJ2-6; perhaps TRBD1 as D (6 bases). The CDR3 is 17 residues long. The germline gives CDR1 SEHNR, CDR2 FQNEAQ (reference sequence). The CDR3 coding sequence is TGTGCCAGCAGCGTAGCGTTGGGGGCTCCTGGGGCCAACGTCCTGACTTTC. It translates to CASSVALGAPGANVLTF.

V usage is TRBV6-2 or TRBV6-3 and J usage is TRBJ2-7; the match to TRBD1 covers 10 bases. The CDR3 length is 15 residues. The V gene end was trimmed by 5 bases and the J gene end by 5 bases; junction bases not matched to a gene: 9. CDR1 is MNHEY and CDR2 is SVGEGT in the germline V gene. CDR3 sequence reads: CASSPPGQGSHEQYF. Written as DNA, the CDR3 is TGTGCCAGCAGTCCTCCGGGACAGGGGTCCCACGAGCAGTACTTC.

Concerning this clonotype itself: The germline gene is not matched at one end of the junction; a read error may be the cause. The chain is built from TRBV5-1 and TRBJ2-5, with D possibly TRBD2 on 5 matching bases. CDR1 is SGHRS and CDR2 is YFSETQ in the germline V gene. This CDR3 spans 13 amino acids. The CDR3 here is CASIGLYQEAQYF. In DNA form, the CDR3 reads TGCGCCAGCATCGGACTGTACCAAGAGGCCCAGTACTTC.

In regard to this clonotype: A clone one base away is much larger, so this may be a read error. This sequence joins TRBV6-6 and TRBJ2-2; 8 bases fit TRBD2. The CDR3 contains 16 residues. Germline CDR1 and CDR2: MNHNY and SVGAGI (reference sequence). V lost 6 bases and J lost 1; bases outside the gene matches: 7. DNA for the CDR3: TGTGCCAGCAGGCGGACTAGCAGGGGGAACACCGGGGAGCTGTTTTTT. Translation gives CASRRTSRGNTGELFF.

Details on this clonotype: Relative to the germline gene, one junction end is altered; a read error may explain this. This sequence joins TRBV2 and TRBJ2-6; the D is unclear. This CDR3 has 14 amino acids. The germline gives CDR1 SNHLY, CDR2 FYNNEI. The CDR3 region is CGSSGETGTNVLTF. CDR3 sequence (DNA): TGTGGCAGCAGTGGAGAGACTGGGACCAACGTCCTGACTTTC.

This clonotype came up many times. The chain links TRBV5-1 to TRBJ2-7, with no clear D. V lost 1 base, J lost 3 bases, and 8 bases lay in between. Germline V gives CDR1 SGHRS, CDR2 YFSETQ. The CDR3 loop spans 13 amino acids. Here the CDR3 DNA reads TGCGCCAGCAGCTTGCGGAGCTTCTACGAGCAGTACTTC. Translated, it gives CASSLRSFYEQYF.